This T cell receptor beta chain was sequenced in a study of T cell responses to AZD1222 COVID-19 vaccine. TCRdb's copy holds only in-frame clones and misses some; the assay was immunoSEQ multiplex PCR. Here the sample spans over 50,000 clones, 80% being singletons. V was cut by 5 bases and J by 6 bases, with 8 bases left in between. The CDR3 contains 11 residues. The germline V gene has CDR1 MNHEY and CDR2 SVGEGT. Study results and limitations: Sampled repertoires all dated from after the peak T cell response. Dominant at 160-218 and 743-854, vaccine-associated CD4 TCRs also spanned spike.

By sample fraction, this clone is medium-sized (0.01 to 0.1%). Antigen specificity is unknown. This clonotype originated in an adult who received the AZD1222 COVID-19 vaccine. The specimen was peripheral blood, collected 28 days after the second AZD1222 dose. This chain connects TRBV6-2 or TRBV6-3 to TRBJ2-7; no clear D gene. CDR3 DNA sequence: TGTGCCAGCAGTCCAGCCCTCGAGCAGTACTTC. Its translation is CASSPALEQYF.